This TCR beta chain was recovered during a study of radiotherapy plus CTLA-4 blockade in lung cancer. General observations from the study: Tumor-origin TCR clones grew in blood after radiotherapy plus ipilimumab. With interferon-beta, early dynamics of blood T cell clones were reported to best predict response.

Assay: immunoSEQ multiplex PCR; the TCRdb copy retains only in-frame clones and omits some. The table shows fewer than 90,000 clones, with 75% to 90% occurring only once. As for this clone: Its antigen is unidentified.

The germline V gene has CDR1 SGHRS and CDR2 YFSETQ. The CDR3 has 14 residues. Trimming stripped 0 bases from V and 1 base from J, with 7 bases between. The V and J genes are TRBV5-1 and TRBJ1-1; D is ambiguous. This receptor was taken from a human donor with non-small cell lung cancer who had stable disease on radiotherapy plus ipilimumab. Material: peripheral blood, obtained from a patient treated with radiotherapy plus ipilimumab. CDR3 sequence reads: CASSLDNRNTEAFF. In DNA form, the CDR3 reads TGCGCCAGCAGCTTGGACAATCGGAACACTGAAGCTTTCTTT.